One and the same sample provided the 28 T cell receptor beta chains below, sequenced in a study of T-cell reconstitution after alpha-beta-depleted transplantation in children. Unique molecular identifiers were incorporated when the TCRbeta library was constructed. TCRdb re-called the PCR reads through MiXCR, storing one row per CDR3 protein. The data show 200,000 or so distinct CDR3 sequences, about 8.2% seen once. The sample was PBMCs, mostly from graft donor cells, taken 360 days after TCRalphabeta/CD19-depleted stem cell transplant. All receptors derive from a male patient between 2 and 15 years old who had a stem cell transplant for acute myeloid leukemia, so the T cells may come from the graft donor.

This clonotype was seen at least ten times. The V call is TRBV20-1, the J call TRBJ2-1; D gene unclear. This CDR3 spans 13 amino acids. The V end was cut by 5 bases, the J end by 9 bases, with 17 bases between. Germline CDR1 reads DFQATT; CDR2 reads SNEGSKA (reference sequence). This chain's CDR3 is CSARTPLIPEQFF. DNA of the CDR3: TGCAGTGCTCGAACCCCTCTGATCCCTGAGCAGTTCTTC.

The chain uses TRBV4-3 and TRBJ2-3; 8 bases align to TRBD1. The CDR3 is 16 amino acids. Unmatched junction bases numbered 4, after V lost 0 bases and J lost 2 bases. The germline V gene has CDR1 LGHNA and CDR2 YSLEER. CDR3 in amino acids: CASSQDGRGPTDTQYF. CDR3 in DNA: TGCGCCAGCAGCCAAGATGGCAGGGGGCCCACAGATACGCAGTATTTT.

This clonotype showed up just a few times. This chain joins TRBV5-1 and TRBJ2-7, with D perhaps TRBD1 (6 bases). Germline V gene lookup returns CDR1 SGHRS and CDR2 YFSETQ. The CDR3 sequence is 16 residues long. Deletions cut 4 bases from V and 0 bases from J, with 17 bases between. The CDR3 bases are TGCGCCAGCAGCGACCGGGGAACAGGGAGCTCCTACGAGCAGTACTTC. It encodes CASSDRGTGSSYEQYF. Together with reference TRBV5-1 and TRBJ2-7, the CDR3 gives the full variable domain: KAGVTQTPRYLIKTRGQQVTLSCSPISGHRSVSWYQQTPGQGLQFLFEYFSETQRNKGNFPGRFSGRQFSNSRSEMNVSTLELGDSALYLCASSDRGTGSSYEQYFGPGTRLTVT.

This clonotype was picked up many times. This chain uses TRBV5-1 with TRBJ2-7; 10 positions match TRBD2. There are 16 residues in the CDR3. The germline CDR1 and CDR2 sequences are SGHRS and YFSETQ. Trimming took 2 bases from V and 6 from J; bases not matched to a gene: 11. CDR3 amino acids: CASSFASGSGFGEQYF. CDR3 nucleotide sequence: TGCGCCAGCAGCTTCGCTAGCGGGAGCGGGTTTGGCGAGCAGTACTTC.

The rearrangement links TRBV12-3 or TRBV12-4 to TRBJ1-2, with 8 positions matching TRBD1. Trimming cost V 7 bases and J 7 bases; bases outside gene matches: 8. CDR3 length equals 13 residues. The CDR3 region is CASTKQGALGYTF. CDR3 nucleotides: TGTGCCAGCACAAAGCAGGGGGCGCTTGGCTACACCTTC.

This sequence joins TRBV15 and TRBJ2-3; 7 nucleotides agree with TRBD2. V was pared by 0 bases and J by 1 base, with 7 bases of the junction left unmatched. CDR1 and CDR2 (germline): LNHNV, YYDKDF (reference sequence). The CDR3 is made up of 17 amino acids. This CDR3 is CATSRDWVAGGTDTQYF. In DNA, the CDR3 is TGTGCCACCAGCAGAGATTGGGTAGCGGGTGGCACAGATACGCAGTATTTT.

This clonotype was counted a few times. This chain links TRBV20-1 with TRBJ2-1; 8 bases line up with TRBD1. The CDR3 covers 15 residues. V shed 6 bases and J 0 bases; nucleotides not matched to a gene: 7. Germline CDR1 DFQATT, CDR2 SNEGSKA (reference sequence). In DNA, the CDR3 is TGCAGTGCAGAAAGTGGACAGGGCTCCTACAATGAGCAGTTCTTC. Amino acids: CSAESGQGSYNEQFF.

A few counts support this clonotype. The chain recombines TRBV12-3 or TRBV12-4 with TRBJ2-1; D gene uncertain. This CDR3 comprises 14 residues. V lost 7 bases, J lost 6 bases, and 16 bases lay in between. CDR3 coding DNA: TGTGCCAGCACCCTAACCGGGCAGAGCAATGAGCAGTTCTTC. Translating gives CASTLTGQSNEQFF.

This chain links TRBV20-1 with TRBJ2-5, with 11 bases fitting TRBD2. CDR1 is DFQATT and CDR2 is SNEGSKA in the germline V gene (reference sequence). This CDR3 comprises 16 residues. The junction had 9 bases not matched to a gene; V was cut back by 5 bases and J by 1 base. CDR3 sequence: CSAPPRLAGLQETQYF. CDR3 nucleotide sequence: TGCAGTGCTCCGCCCCGACTAGCGGGGCTCCAAGAGACCCAGTACTTC.

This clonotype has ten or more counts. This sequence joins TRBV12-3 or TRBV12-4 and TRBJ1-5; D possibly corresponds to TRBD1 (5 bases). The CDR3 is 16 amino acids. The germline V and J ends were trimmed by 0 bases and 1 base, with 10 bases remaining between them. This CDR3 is CASSLAGQGSNQPQHF. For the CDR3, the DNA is TGTGCCAGCAGTTTAGCCGGGCAGGGAAGCAATCAGCCCCAGCATTTT.

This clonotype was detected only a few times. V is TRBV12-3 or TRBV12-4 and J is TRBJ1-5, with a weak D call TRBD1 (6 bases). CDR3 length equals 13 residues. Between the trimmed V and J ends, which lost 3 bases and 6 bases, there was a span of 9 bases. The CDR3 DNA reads TGTGCCAGCAGTTTCTGGGGGGCTCAGCCCCAGCATTTT. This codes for CASSFWGAQPQHF.

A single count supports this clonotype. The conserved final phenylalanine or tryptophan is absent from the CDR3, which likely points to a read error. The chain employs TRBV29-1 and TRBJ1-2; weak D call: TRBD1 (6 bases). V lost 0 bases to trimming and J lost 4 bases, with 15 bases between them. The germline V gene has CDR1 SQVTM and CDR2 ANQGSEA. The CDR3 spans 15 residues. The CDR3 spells CSVEDRGGQGYGYTI. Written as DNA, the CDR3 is TGCAGCGTTGAAGATAGGGGGGGCCAAGGCTATGGCTACACCATC.

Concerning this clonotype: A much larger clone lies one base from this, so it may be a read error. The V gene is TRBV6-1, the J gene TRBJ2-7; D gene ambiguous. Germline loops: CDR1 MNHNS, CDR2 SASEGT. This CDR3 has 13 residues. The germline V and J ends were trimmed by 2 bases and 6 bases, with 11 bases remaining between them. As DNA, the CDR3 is TGTGCCAGCAGTGAAAATTTCGTTTTCGAGCAGTACTTC. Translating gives CASSENFVFEQYF.

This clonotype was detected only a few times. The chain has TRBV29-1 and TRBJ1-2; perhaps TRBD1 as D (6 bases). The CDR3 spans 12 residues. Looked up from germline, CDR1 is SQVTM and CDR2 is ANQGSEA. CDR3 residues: CRAGTLEYGYTF. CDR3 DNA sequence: TGCAGGGCCGGGACATTAGAATATGGCTACACCTTC.

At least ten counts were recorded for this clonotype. CDR3 nucleotide sequence: TGTGCCATCAGTGAGTCGTCATCCCACACAGATACGCAGTATTTT. This encodes CAISESSSHTDTQYF. The chain recombines TRBV10-3 with TRBJ2-3; D is ambiguous. V gave up 0 bases and J gave up 2 bases, with 9 bases separating them. Germline CDR1 and CDR2: ENHRY and SYGVKD. CDR3 length equals 15 residues.

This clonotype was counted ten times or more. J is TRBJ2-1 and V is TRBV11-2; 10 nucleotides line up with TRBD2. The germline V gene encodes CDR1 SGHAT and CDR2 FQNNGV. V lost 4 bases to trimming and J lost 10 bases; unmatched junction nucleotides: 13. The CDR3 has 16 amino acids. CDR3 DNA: TGTGCCAGCAGCTCAATACTAGCGGGATTAGGGAGGGAGCAGTTCTTC. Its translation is CASSSILAGLGREQFF.

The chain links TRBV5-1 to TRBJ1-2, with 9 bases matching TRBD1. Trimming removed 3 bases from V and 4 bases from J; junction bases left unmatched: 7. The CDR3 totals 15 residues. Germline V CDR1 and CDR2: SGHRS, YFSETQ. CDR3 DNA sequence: TGCGCCAGCAGCTCGGACACAGGGGGCCCCTATGGCTACACCTTC. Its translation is CASSSDTGGPYGYTF. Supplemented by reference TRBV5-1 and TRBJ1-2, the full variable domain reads KAGVTQTPRYLIKTRGQQVTLSCSPISGHRSVSWYQQTPGQGLQFLFEYFSETQRNKGNFPGRFSGRQFSNSRSEMNVSTLELGDSALYLCASSSDTGGPYGYTFGSGTRLTVV.

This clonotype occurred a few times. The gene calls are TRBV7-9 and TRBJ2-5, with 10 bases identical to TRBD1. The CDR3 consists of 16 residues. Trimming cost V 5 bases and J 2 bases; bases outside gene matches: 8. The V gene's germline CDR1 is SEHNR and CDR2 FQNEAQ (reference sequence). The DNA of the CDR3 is TGTGCCAGCAGCACAAGTGACAGGGGGCGACAAGAGACCCAGTACTTC. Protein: CASSTSDRGRQETQYF.

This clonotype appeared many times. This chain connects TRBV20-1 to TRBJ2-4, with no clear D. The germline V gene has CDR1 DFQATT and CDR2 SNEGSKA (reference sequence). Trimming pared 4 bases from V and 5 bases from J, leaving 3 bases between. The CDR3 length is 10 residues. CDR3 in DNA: TGCAGTGCTATGGAAAACATTCAGTACTTC. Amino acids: CSAMENIQYF.

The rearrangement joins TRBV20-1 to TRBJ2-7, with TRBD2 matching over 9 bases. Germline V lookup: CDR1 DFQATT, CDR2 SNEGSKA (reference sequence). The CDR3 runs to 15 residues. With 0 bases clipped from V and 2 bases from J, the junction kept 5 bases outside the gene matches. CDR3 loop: CSARDATSGTYEQYF. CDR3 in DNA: TGCAGTGCTAGAGACGCGACTAGCGGTACCTACGAGCAGTACTTC.

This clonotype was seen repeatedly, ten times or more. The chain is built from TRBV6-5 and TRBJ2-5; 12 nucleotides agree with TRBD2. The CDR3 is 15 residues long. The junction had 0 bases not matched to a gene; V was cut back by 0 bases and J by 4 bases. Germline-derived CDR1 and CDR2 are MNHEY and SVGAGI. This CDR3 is CASSYSGLAGETQYF. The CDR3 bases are TGTGCCAGCAGTTACTCGGGACTAGCGGGAGAGACCCAGTACTTC.

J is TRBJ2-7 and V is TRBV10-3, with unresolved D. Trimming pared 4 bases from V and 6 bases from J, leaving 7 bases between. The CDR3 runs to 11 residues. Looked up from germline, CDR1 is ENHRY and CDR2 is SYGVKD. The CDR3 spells CAISVRSEQYF. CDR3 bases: TGTGCCATCAGTGTCAGGTCCGAGCAGTACTTC.

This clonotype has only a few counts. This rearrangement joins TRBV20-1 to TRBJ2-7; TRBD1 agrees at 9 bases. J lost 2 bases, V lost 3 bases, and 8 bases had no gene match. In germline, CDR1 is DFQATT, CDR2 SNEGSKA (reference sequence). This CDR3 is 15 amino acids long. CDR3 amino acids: CSASPQGALTYEQYF. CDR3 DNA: TGCAGTGCTAGCCCACAGGGGGCTTTGACCTACGAGCAGTACTTC.

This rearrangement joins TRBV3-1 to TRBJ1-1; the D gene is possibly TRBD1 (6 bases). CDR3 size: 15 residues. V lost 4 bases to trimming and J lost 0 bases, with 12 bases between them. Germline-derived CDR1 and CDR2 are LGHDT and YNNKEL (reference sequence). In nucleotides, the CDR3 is TGTGCCAGCAGCCCTAGGGGGACCCTGAACACTGAAGCTTTCTTT. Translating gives CASSPRGTLNTEAFF.

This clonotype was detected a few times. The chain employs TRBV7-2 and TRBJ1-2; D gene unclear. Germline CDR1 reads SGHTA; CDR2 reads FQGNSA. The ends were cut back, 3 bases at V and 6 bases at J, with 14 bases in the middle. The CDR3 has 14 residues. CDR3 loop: CASSFRDGPHGYTF. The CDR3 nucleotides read TGTGCCAGCAGCTTCCGGGATGGGCCCCATGGCTACACCTTC.

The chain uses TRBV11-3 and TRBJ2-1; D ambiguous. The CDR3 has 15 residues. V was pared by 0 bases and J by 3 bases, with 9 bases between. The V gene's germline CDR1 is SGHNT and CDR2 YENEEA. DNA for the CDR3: TGTGCCAGCAGCTTAGACGACTCGCGCTACAATGAGCAGTTCTTC. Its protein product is CASSLDDSRYNEQFF.

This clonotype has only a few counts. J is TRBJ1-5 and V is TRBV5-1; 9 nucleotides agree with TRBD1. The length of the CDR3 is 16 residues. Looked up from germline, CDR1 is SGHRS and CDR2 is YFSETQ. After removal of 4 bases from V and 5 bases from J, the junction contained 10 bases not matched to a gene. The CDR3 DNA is TGCGCCAGCAGCGCCAGCCCGGGACAGGGATATCAGCCCCAGCATTTT. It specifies CASSASPGQGYQPQHF.

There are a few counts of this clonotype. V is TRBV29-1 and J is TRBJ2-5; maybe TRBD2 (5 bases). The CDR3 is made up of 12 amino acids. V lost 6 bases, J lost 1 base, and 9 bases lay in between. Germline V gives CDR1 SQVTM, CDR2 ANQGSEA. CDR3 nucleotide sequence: TGCAGCGTAACTAGGCCCCAAGAGACCCAGTACTTC. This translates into CSVTRPQETQYF.